The 24 T cell receptor beta chains listed next were all sequenced from one sample in a study of cytomegalovirus exposure and HLA in healthy donors. Using immunoSEQ multiplex PCR, the repertoire was profiled, and TCRdb retains in-frame clones only, with some absent. The sample contains 120,000 to 150,000 clones, around 87% of which appear only once. The sample consisted of PBMCs. These receptors all come from a man aged 18-30 years in good health and CMV-seropositive.

This clone was detected only once. The chain carries TRBV2 and TRBJ1-1; D perhaps matches TRBD1 (6 bases). CDR1 and CDR2 (germline): SNHLY, FYNNEI. V was trimmed by 4 bases and J by 2 bases, leaving 17 bases between them. The CDR3 contains 16 residues. The CDR3 region is CASSGGQGSLNTEAFF. CDR3 DNA sequence: TGTGCCAGCAGTGGGGGGCAGGGGAGTCTCAACACTGAAGCTTTCTTT.

This clone was detected only a few times. This chain links TRBV5-4 with TRBJ2-7; 11 nucleotides match TRBD1. Germline values: CDR1 SGHNT, CDR2 YYREEE (reference sequence). CDR3 length equals 15 residues. The V and J ends lost 1 base and 5 bases, in that order; junction bases with no gene match: 5. DNA of the CDR3: TGTGCCAGCAGCTTGTGGGGGACAGGGGGTGACGAGCAGTACTTC. Translation: CASSLWGTGGDEQYF. The full variable domain, rest sourced from reference TRBV5-4 and TRBJ2-7, is ETGVTQSPTHLIKTRGQQVTLRCSSQSGHNTVSWYQQALGQGPQFIFQYYREEENGRGNFPPRFSGLQFPNYSSELNVNALELDDSALYLCASSLWGTGGDEQYFGPGTRLTVT.

V and J are TRBV27 and TRBJ1-2; 7 bases align to TRBD1. Germline loops: CDR1 MNHEY, CDR2 SMNVEV (reference sequence). Trimming at V came to 5 bases and at J to 2 bases, leaving 2 bases not matched to a gene. This CDR3 contains 13 residues. CDR3 sequence (DNA): TGTGCCAGCAGTGCGACAGGGAACTATGGCTACACCTTC. Translation gives CASSATGNYGYTF.

The rearrangement uses TRBV2 and TRBJ1-5, with a possible D match to TRBD1 (5 bases). Between the trimmed V and J ends, which lost 4 bases and 6 bases, there was a span of 10 bases. Germline CDR1 SNHLY, CDR2 FYNNEI. The CDR3 runs to 13 residues. The CDR3 sequence is CASSGGEFQPQHF. The CDR3 DNA follows: TGTGCCAGCAGTGGGGGGGAATTTCAGCCCCAGCATTTT.

With respect to this clone: At one end, the junction sequence differs from germline, possibly due to a read error. The genes are TRBV5-8 and TRBJ1-2, with D unclear. Per germline, CDR1 SGHTS and CDR2 YDEGEE. The CDR3 length is 15 residues. The DNA for the CDR3 is TGTGCCAGCAGCTTGGCCGGTAGTCAGGACTACGGCTACACCTTC. Its translation is CASSLAGSQDYGYTF.

The chain recombines TRBV15 with TRBJ2-7; 10 bases are a match to TRBD2. Trimming at V came to 0 bases and at J to 0 bases, leaving 5 bases not matched to a gene. This CDR3 is 17 amino acids long. CDR1 and CDR2 (germline): LNHNV, YYDKDF (reference sequence). Written as DNA, the CDR3 is TGTGCCACCAGCAGAGACCATAGCGGGAGGAGCTCCTACGAGCAGTACTTC. Translation gives CATSRDHSGRSSYEQYF.

On this clone: The sample holds other DNA sequences that translate to the same CDR3. This chain connects TRBV6-1 to TRBJ2-7, with no clear D. The V and J ends lost 5 bases and 2 bases respectively, with 4 bases between them. The CDR3 is 11 amino acids. CDR1 and CDR2 from the germline V gene are MNHNS and SASEGT. CDR3 in amino acids: CASSPAYEQYF. For the CDR3, the DNA is TGTGCCAGCAGTCCAGCCTACGAGCAGTACTTC.

The chain carries TRBV6-5 and TRBJ2-1; D gene ambiguous. The germline V and J ends were trimmed by 2 bases and 0 bases, with 8 bases remaining between them. From germline, CDR1 is MNHEY and CDR2 SVGAGI. This CDR3 comprises 15 residues. The chain's CDR3 is CASSYGWSSYNEQFF. The DNA of the CDR3 is TGTGCCAGCAGTTACGGCTGGTCCTCCTACAATGAGCAGTTCTTC.

This clone was seen just once. The V and J genes are TRBV5-1 and TRBJ2-1; TRBD2 is a possible D gene (6 bases). The CDR3 has 14 amino acids. Per germline, CDR1 SGHRS and CDR2 YFSETQ. The ends were cut back, 1 base at V and 11 bases at J, with 16 bases in the middle. The CDR3 DNA is TGCGCCAGCAGCTTGTTGCGGGAAGGGGCAAAGCAGTTCTTC. Its translation: CASSLLREGAKQFF.

In this sample, this clone turned up a few times. The chain employs TRBV18 and TRBJ1-1; a weak D match, TRBD1 (5 bases). V lost 4 bases and J 6 bases, leaving 15 bases between the germline ends. This CDR3 is 14 amino acids long. CDR1 KGHSH and CDR2 LQKENI come from the germline V gene. The CDR3 is CASSQETGGAEAFF. In DNA, the CDR3 is TGTGCCAGCTCACAGGAAACAGGTGGAGCTGAAGCTTTCTTT. Looking up the rest from reference TRBV18 and TRBJ1-1 gives the full variable domain: NAGVMQNPRHLVRRRGQEARLRCSPMKGHSHVYWYRQLPEEGLKFMVYLQKENIIDESGMPKERFSAEFPKEGPSILRIQQVVRGDSAAYFCASSQETGGAEAFFGQGTRLTVV.

This clone was seen just once. The J gene is TRBJ1-5, the V gene TRBV6-1; 7 nucleotides agree with TRBD1. With V trimmed by 6 bases and J by 3 bases, 5 bases remained unmatched. Germline V gene data show CDR1 as MNHNS and CDR2 as SASEGT. The CDR3 extends over 14 amino acids. The CDR3 DNA is TGTGCCAGCAGACGGGGACAGAACAATCAGCCCCAGCATTTT. Its protein product is CASRRGQNNQPQHF.

V and J are TRBV7-6 and TRBJ2-7; 10 positions agree with TRBD1. The germline gives CDR1 SGHVS, CDR2 FNYEAQ. The CDR3 has 16 residues. J was trimmed by 5 bases and V by 4 bases; bases with no gene match: 11. CDR3 amino acids: CASSSQFGTGAHEQYF. CDR3 sequence (DNA): TGTGCCAGCAGCTCACAGTTCGGGACAGGGGCTCACGAGCAGTACTTC.

The gene calls are TRBV27 and TRBJ2-7, with 8 nucleotides matching TRBD2. Germline V gene sequence: CDR1 MNHEY, CDR2 SMNVEV (reference sequence). V was pared by 3 bases and J by 3 bases, with 10 bases of the junction left unmatched. The CDR3 covers 16 residues. The CDR3 reads CASSLGLSGGGYEQYF. CDR3 DNA sequence: TGTGCCAGCAGTTTGGGGTTGTCGGGAGGGGGCTACGAGCAGTACTTC.

V and J are TRBV11-2 and TRBJ2-1; TRBD1 might be the D (6 bases). The CDR3 length is 15 residues. V was shortened by 2 bases and J by 7 bases, with 15 bases between the two germline ends. The germline V gene has CDR1 SGHAT and CDR2 FQNNGV. The CDR3, as DNA: TGTGCCAGCAGCTTACAGGCAGGGGTGGGGAATGAGCAGTTCTTC. This codes for CASSLQAGVGNEQFF.

The chain links TRBV28 to TRBJ1-5; 12 bases agree with TRBD1. The CDR3 runs 14 residues. With 5 bases clipped from V and 6 bases from J, the junction kept 2 bases outside the gene matches. Germline assignment: CDR1 MDHEN and CDR2 SYDVKM. CDR3 nucleotide sequence: TGTGCCAGCAGTGGGGACAGGGGGCGTCAGCCCCAGCATTTT. Translating gives CASSGDRGRQPQHF.

J is TRBJ2-1 and V is TRBV10-1; the match to TRBD2 covers 13 bases. Germline trimming cut 2 bases from V and 8 bases from J; bases unmatched to any gene: 0. Germline V CDR1 and CDR2: WNHNN, SYGVQD (reference sequence). CDR3 size: 14 residues. The CDR3 here is CASSEGLAGDEQFF. The CDR3 coding sequence is TGCGCCAGCAGTGAGGGACTAGCGGGAGATGAGCAGTTCTTC.

V is TRBV5-4 and J is TRBJ1-5; D not certain. CDR1 is SGHNT, CDR2 YYREEE, per germline (reference sequence). The length of the CDR3 is 12 residues. V was clipped by 1 base and J by 5 bases, with 4 bases between them. Here the CDR3 DNA reads TGTGCCAGCAGCTTGTCCGATCAGCCCCAGCATTTT. This translates into CASSLSDQPQHF.

The sample holds one count of this clone. The chain employs TRBV5-8 and TRBJ2-7; D not resolved. CDR1 and CDR2 (germline): SGHTS, YDEGEE. V was shortened by 4 bases and J by 1 base, with 6 bases between the two germline ends. The CDR3 spans 12 residues. DNA for the CDR3: TGTGCCAGCAGCCAACTATCCTACGAGCAGTACTTC. It codes for CASSQLSYEQYF.

The chain is built from TRBV19 and TRBJ2-5; 7 bases match TRBD1. Germline trimming cut 4 bases from V and 3 bases from J; bases unmatched to any gene: 5. The CDR3 has 14 residues. Germline V gives CDR1 LNHDA, CDR2 SQIVND (reference sequence). CDR3 nucleotide sequence: TGTGCCAGTAGTACCATCGACAGGGAAGAGACCCAGTACTTC. It encodes CASSTIDREETQYF.

The chain carries TRBV30 and TRBJ2-7; a possible D gene is TRBD1 (5 bases). The CDR3 contains 15 residues. CDR1 and CDR2 (germline): GTSNPN, SVGIG (reference sequence). The germline V and J ends were trimmed by 2 bases and 3 bases, with 17 bases remaining between them. The CDR3 region is CAWSHAWAGNYEQYF. CDR3 coding DNA: TGTGCCTGGAGTCACGCCTGGGCAGGGAACTACGAGCAGTACTTC. Filled out from reference TRBV30 and TRBJ2-7, the complete variable domain reads SQTIHQWPATLVQPVGSPLSLECTVEGTSNPNLYWYRQAAGRGLQLLFYSVGIGQISSEVPQNLSASRPQDRQFILSSKKLLLSDSGFYLCAWSHAWAGNYEQYFGPGTRLTVT.

The chain couples TRBV2 to TRBJ1-1, with D maybe TRBD1 (6 bases). This CDR3 contains 14 residues. The ends were cut back, 2 bases at V and 1 base at J, with 8 bases in the middle. CDR1 SNHLY and CDR2 FYNNEI come from the germline V gene. For the CDR3, the DNA is TGTGCCAGCAGTGAACGGGGGGCGAACACTGAAGCTTTCTTT. Translation: CASSERGANTEAFF.

V is TRBV5-1 and J is TRBJ2-1, with 9 bases lining up with TRBD1. Germline lookup yields CDR1 SGHRS and CDR2 YFSETQ. This CDR3 contains 14 residues. V lost 7 bases to trimming and J lost 7 bases; unmatched junction nucleotides: 9. The CDR3 reads CASLGQGPYNEQFF. CDR3 DNA sequence: TGCGCCAGCTTAGGACAGGGGCCTTATAATGAGCAGTTCTTC.

The chain carries TRBV7-9 and TRBJ1-5; the match to TRBD1 covers 8 bases. The germline CDR1 and CDR2 sequences are SEHNR and FQNEAQ (reference sequence). V lost 1 base and J lost 6; bases outside the gene matches: 8. This CDR3 spans 16 amino acids. DNA of the CDR3: TGTGCCAGCAGCTTAGAAGGTGGACAGGGACGTCAGCCCCAGCATTTT. It translates to CASSLEGGQGRQPQHF.

This chain joins TRBV9 and TRBJ2-3, with 7 bases lining up with TRBD1. The V gene's germline CDR1 is SGDLS and CDR2 YYNGEE. The J segment lost 2 bases and the V segment lost 2 bases, leaving 8 bases of the junction unmatched. The CDR3 runs to 16 residues. CDR3 amino acids: CASSVEQGFNTDTQYF. For the CDR3, the DNA is TGTGCCAGCAGCGTGGAACAGGGGTTTAACACAGATACGCAGTATTTT.